This T cell receptor beta chain is drawn from a study of cytomegalovirus exposure and HLA in healthy donors. Study-wide context: As an earlier analysis found, some 180 million T cells yielded about 100 million unique TCR beta sequences. Study-wide findings and caveats: The authors later linked a missense DCLRE1C variant to TCR beta V- and J-gene trimming. According to an earlier analysis, most TCR beta V segments yielded productive rearrangements about 90% or about 30% of the time.

This clone was counted only a few times. Its matching antigen is unknown. In the PCR, 60 Vbeta and 13 Jbeta primers were used. Generated by immunoSEQ multiplex PCR, the TCRdb table keeps only in-frame clones and is missing some. The sample contains 95,000 to 150,000 clones, 81% of which appear only once. The V and J ends lost 7 bases and 2 bases respectively, with 9 bases between them. From germline, CDR1 is SNHLY and CDR2 FYNNEI. CDR3 size: 12 residues. This chain links TRBV2 with TRBJ2-7; D not certain. The sequence derives from a man aged 40-49 years in good health and CMV-seronegative. Sequenced input: PBMCs. CDR3 loop: CASTSDTYEQYF. CDR3 in DNA: TGTGCCAGCACCTCAGACACCTACGAGCAGTACTTC.